These 32 T cell receptor beta chains were sequenced from one sample in a study of identical twins. TCRdb re-analysed the 5' RACE reads in MiXCR, keeping a single row per CDR3 protein. The data hold about 530,000 distinct CDR3 sequences, with around 20% observed a single time. These sequences were also reported in another study, on yellow fever vaccine responses in identical twins.

Sequencing input: CD4+ T cells sorted from blood. These receptors came from a woman between 18 and 29 years old in good health.

This clonotype was picked up a small number of times. The chain uses TRBV7-2 and TRBJ1-2; 8 positions agree with TRBD1. V dropped 5 bases and J dropped 7; count of bases not matched to a gene: 9. The germline V gene has CDR1 SGHTA and CDR2 FQGNSA. The CDR3 covers 14 residues. The CDR3 loop reads CASSATPTGAGYTF. The CDR3 DNA reads TGTGCCAGCAGCGCCACCCCGACAGGGGCTGGCTACACCTTC. Variable domain in full (rest from reference TRBV7-2 and TRBJ1-2): GAGVSQSPSNKVTEKGKDVELRCDPISGHTALYWYRQSLGQGLEFLIYFQGNSAPDKSGLPSDRFSAERTGGSVSTLTIQRTQQEDSAVYLCASSATPTGAGYTFGSGTRLTVV.

The rearrangement joins TRBV11-2 to TRBJ2-2, with D perhaps TRBD1 (6 bases). CDR3 size: 17 residues. Germline V CDR1 and CDR2: SGHAT, FQNNGV. Trimming took 5 bases from V and 1 from J, leaving 17 bases between them. The CDR3 is CASSIKAGTRNTGELFF. CDR3 DNA sequence: TGTGCCAGCAGCATCAAGGCCGGGACAAGGAACACCGGGGAGCTGTTTTTT.

The chain recombines TRBV29-1 with TRBJ2-1; 10 bases are a match to TRBD1. The CDR3 spans 15 residues. Germline V gives CDR1 SQVTM, CDR2 ANQGSEA. J gave up 7 bases and V 4 bases, and 10 bases lay outside the gene matches. CDR3 bases: TGCAGCGTTGGATTTGAGGACAGGGGGAAGAATGAGCAGTTCTTC. Its translation: CSVGFEDRGKNEQFF.

This sequence joins TRBV4-1 and TRBJ2-5; 11 nucleotides match TRBD2. Trimming at V came to 1 base and at J to 2 bases, leaving 12 bases not matched to a gene. This CDR3 has 19 amino acids. The V gene's germline CDR1 is MGHRA and CDR2 YSYEKL. CDR3 in DNA: TGCGCCAGCAGCCAAGGAAATGGGGCTTTAGCGGGGGGGCAAGAGACCCAGTACTTC. As protein: CASSQGNGALAGGQETQYF.

V gene TRBV12-3 or TRBV12-4 combines with J gene TRBJ2-3, with D unclear. This CDR3 comprises 16 residues. Trimming left V 3 bases short and J 0 bases short, with 13 bases between. The CDR3 protein is CASSFFSRRSTDTQYF. In DNA form, the CDR3 reads TGTGCCAGCAGTTTTTTCTCTCGGCGGAGCACAGATACGCAGTATTTT.

This clonotype was counted a single time. In DNA, the CDR3 is TGTGCCAGTAGTATAGATGCTAGCGGGAGGAGCACAGATACGCAGTATTTT. Translation gives CASSIDASGRSTDTQYF. The rearrangement uses TRBV19 and TRBJ2-3, with 11 bases matching TRBD2. V lost 0 bases, J lost 0 bases, and 2 bases stayed unmatched. Germline V CDR1 and CDR2: LNHDA, SQIVND (reference sequence). The CDR3 loop spans 17 amino acids.

The CDR3 is CASSSFASGNVYEQYF. The CDR3 region has the DNA TGTGCCAGCAGTTCCTTCGCTAGCGGCAATGTTTACGAGCAGTACTTC. The rearrangement uses TRBV12-3 or TRBV12-4 and TRBJ2-7; 7 nucleotides align to TRBD2. The junction had 13 bases not matched to a gene; V was cut back by 4 bases and J by 4 bases. The CDR3 consists of 16 residues.

This sequence joins TRBV2 and TRBJ2-4; 9 bases agree with TRBD1. V lost 0 bases, J lost 2 bases, and 14 bases stayed unmatched. The length of the CDR3 is 20 residues. CDR1 is SNHLY, CDR2 FYNNEI, per germline. CDR3: CASSEAFPGQGLGTKNIQYF. DNA of the CDR3: TGTGCCAGCAGTGAAGCCTTCCCGGGACAGGGTCTGGGGACCAAAAACATTCAGTACTTC.

This clonotype was recorded many times. The chain employs TRBV4-2 and TRBJ2-5; D is unresolved. The germline V gene encodes CDR1 LGHNA and CDR2 YNFKEQ. Trimming pared 0 bases from V and 5 bases from J, leaving 7 bases between. The CDR3 has 13 amino acids. The CDR3 spells CASSQDWGETQYF. The CDR3, as DNA: TGTGCCAGCAGCCAAGACTGGGGTGAGACCCAGTACTTC.

This clonotype showed up just a few times. This rearrangement joins TRBV21-1 to TRBJ2-1; the listed D gene, TRBD1, was not tested against the DNA. TRBV21-1 is an annotated pseudogene. CDR3 length: 15 amino acids. CDR3 amino acids: CASSQKGETVRLQFF. CDR3 coding DNA: TGTGCCAGCAGCCAAAAGGGGGAGACAGTGAGGTTACAGTTCTTC.

This clonotype was found a few times. The rearrangement uses TRBV4-1 and TRBJ2-7; TRBD1 aligns across 10 bases. Germline CDR1 is MGHRA and CDR2 is YSYEKL. The CDR3 consists of 17 residues. V lost 1 base, J lost 3 bases, and 9 bases stayed unmatched. The CDR3 DNA reads TGCGCCAGCAGCCAAGCAAAGGCCGGGACAGGGGTCTACGAGCAGTACTTC. It translates to CASSQAKAGTGVYEQYF.

The V gene is TRBV12-3 or TRBV12-4, the J gene TRBJ2-3, with 11 nucleotides matching TRBD2. V dropped 5 bases and J dropped 4; count of bases not matched to a gene: 5. CDR3 size: 15 residues. The CDR3 protein is CASSARLAGPDTQYF. The CDR3 bases are TGTGCCAGCAGTGCACGACTAGCGGGACCAGATACGCAGTATTTT.

The chain links TRBV15 to TRBJ2-1, with D perhaps assigned TRBD1 or TRBD2 (5 bases each). Trimming pared 5 bases from V and 10 bases from J, leaving 21 bases between. Per germline, CDR1 LNHNV and CDR2 YYDKDF (reference sequence). The CDR3 runs 15 residues. CDR3 sequence: CATSGRTRDPGEQFF. The CDR3 nucleotides are TGTGCCACCAGCGGACGCACTAGGGACCCGGGCGAGCAGTTCTTC.

There are many counts of this clonotype. The rearrangement joins TRBV12-3 or TRBV12-4 to TRBJ2-5; 7 nucleotides match TRBD2. The CDR3 is 14 residues long. V trimming: 7 bases; J trimming: 3 bases; junction bases outside the gene matches: 8. CDR3 DNA sequence: TGTGCCAGCAACCTCCTAGCGGCCAAAGAGACCCAGTACTTC. The encoded protein is CASNLLAAKETQYF.

The genes are TRBV14 and TRBJ2-5, with D uncertain. The V gene lost 0 bases and the J gene lost 0 bases, with 11 bases spanning the gap. The CDR3 runs 16 residues. Germline values: CDR1 SGHDN, CDR2 FVKESK. The CDR3 spells CASSQDLSVNQETQYF. Here the CDR3 DNA reads TGTGCCAGCAGCCAAGATCTAAGTGTCAACCAAGAGACCCAGTACTTC.

The V gene is TRBV14, the J gene TRBJ2-2; D is ambiguous. CDR1 SGHDN and CDR2 FVKESK come from the germline V gene. The ends were cut back, 7 bases at V and 4 bases at J, with 10 bases in the middle. The CDR3 covers 13 residues. CDR3: CASNQRSTGELFF. In DNA, the CDR3 is TGTGCCAGCAACCAGAGGAGCACCGGGGAGCTGTTTTTT. The whole variable domain, filled in from reference TRBV14 and TRBJ2-2, reads EAGVTQFPSHSVIEKGQTVTLRCDPISGHDNLYWYRRVMGKEIKFLLHFVKESKQDESGMPNNRFLAERTGGTYSTLKVQPAELEDSGVYFCASNQRSTGELFFGEGSRLTVL.

The chain combines TRBV18 with TRBJ2-7; TRBD1 matches 8 bases. CDR3 length: 14 residues. Trimming at V came to 5 bases and at J to 1 base, leaving 4 bases not matched to a gene. Germline CDR1 and CDR2: KGHSH and LQKENI. The CDR3 DNA sequence: TGTGCCAGCTCAAAAGGACAGGGTTCCTACGAGCAGTACTTC. It yields the protein CASSKGQGSYEQYF.

The chain uses TRBV12-3 or TRBV12-4 and TRBJ2-3; 10 nucleotides line up with TRBD2. The CDR3 is 15 residues long. The ends lost 5 bases at V and 7 bases at J; junction bases unmatched: 9. CDR3 loop: CASSKAGGPSYTQYF. The CDR3 DNA reads TGTGCCAGCAGTAAAGCGGGGGGGCCTTCATATACGCAGTATTTT.

The V call is TRBV13, the J call TRBJ2-5; maybe TRBD2 (5 bases). The CDR3 has 13 amino acids. V was trimmed by 6 bases and J by 4 bases, leaving 12 bases between them. Germline CDR1 reads PRHDT; CDR2 reads FYEKMQ (reference sequence). The CDR3 nucleotides are TGTGCCAGCAGAGCCACCAGCGGAGAGACCCAGTACTTC. This translates into CASRATSGETQYF.

This chain links TRBV7-7 with TRBJ2-1, with 8 bases that match TRBD2. Germline V CDR1 and CDR2: SSHAT, FNYEAQ (reference sequence). Trimming removed 6 bases from V and 6 bases from J; junction bases left unmatched: 7. The length of the CDR3 is 14 residues. This CDR3 is CASSATAGANEQFF. CDR3 DNA sequence: TGTGCCAGCAGTGCCACAGCGGGAGCCAATGAGCAGTTCTTC.

V and J are TRBV20-1 and TRBJ1-3; D unclear. The germline V and J ends were trimmed by 6 bases and 0 bases, with 9 bases remaining between them. The germline V gene has CDR1 DFQATT and CDR2 SNEGSKA (reference sequence). The CDR3 length is 13 residues. CDR3 nucleotides: TGCAGTGCCCGGGCGTTCTCTGGAAACACCATATATTTT. As protein: CSARAFSGNTIYF.

The V call is TRBV10-3, the J call TRBJ1-1; D gene uncertain. The CDR3 consists of 15 residues. Between the trimmed V and J ends, which lost 4 bases and 3 bases, there was a span of 15 bases. Germline V gene sequence: CDR1 ENHRY, CDR2 SYGVKD. CDR3 residues: CAISAGLGRDTEAFF. The CDR3 region has the DNA TGTGCCATCAGTGCCGGCCTCGGGAGGGACACTGAAGCTTTCTTT.

This clonotype has only a few counts. V usage is TRBV20-1 and J usage is TRBJ2-1; TRBD1 might be the D (6 bases). There are 13 residues in the CDR3. V lost 3 bases, J lost 5 bases, and 11 bases lay in between. Germline loops: CDR1 DFQATT, CDR2 SNEGSKA (reference sequence). CDR3 amino acids: CSARTGPNNEQFF. For the CDR3, the DNA is TGCAGTGCTAGGACAGGACCGAACAATGAGCAGTTCTTC.

This clonotype was found a few times. This chain uses TRBV7-2 with TRBJ2-1, with D tentatively TRBD2 (5 bases). Germline V lookup: CDR1 SGHTA, CDR2 FQGNSA. With 1 base removed from V and 1 base from J, the gap between germline ends came to 11 bases. The CDR3 length is 16 residues. The chain's CDR3 is CASSLDYRGSYNEQFF. CDR3 in DNA: TGTGCCAGCAGCTTAGACTACCGAGGGTCCTACAATGAGCAGTTCTTC.

This clonotype was observed a handful of times. This rearrangement joins TRBV20-1 to TRBJ2-3; 8 nucleotides align to TRBD2. Germline CDR1 is DFQATT and CDR2 is SNEGSKA (reference sequence). CDR3 length: 15 residues. V lost 1 base, J lost 2 bases, and 5 bases stayed unmatched. The CDR3 is CSARGSGGVTDTQYF. As DNA, the CDR3 is TGCAGTGCTAGAGGAAGCGGGGGTGTCACAGATACGCAGTATTTT.

V and J are TRBV7-9 and TRBJ2-1; TRBD2 aligns across 11 bases. The CDR3 runs to 17 residues. Per the germline V gene, CDR1 is SEHNR and CDR2 is FQNEAQ (reference sequence). Trimming took 6 bases from V and 5 from J; bases not matched to a gene: 12. In DNA form, the CDR3 reads TGTGCCAGCAGACCCCGGACCGGGACTAGCGGAGACAATGAGCAGTTCTTC. Amino acid sequence: CASRPRTGTSGDNEQFF.

The J gene is TRBJ1-1, the V gene TRBV7-9; D remains ambiguous. CDR1 and CDR2 from the germline V gene are SEHNR and FQNEAQ (reference sequence). CDR3 length equals 14 residues. The ends were cut back, 2 bases at V and 3 bases at J, with 10 bases in the middle. CDR3 nucleotides: TGTGCCAGCAGCTTATACGGGGAACACACTGAAGCTTTCTTT. It yields the protein CASSLYGEHTEAFF. Full variable domain (missing parts from reference TRBV7-9 and TRBJ1-1): DTGVSQNPRHKITKRGQNVTFRCDPISEHNRLYWYRQTLGQGPEFLTYFQNEAQLEKSRLLSDRFSAERPKGSFSTLEIQRTEQGDSAMYLCASSLYGEHTEAFFGQGTRLTVV.

The rearrangement joins TRBV5-1 to TRBJ1-1; D remains ambiguous. CDR3 size: 15 residues. Germline V gives CDR1 SGHRS, CDR2 YFSETQ. V lost 4 bases and J 3 bases, leaving 16 bases between the germline ends. The CDR3 spells CASSALGGRDTEAFF. CDR3 nucleotide sequence: TGCGCCAGCAGCGCTCTGGGAGGCCGGGACACTGAAGCTTTCTTT.

This rearrangement joins TRBV4-1 to TRBJ2-7; maybe TRBD1 (7 bases). Trimming left V 1 base short and J 2 bases short, with 15 bases between. Germline V gene sequence: CDR1 MGHRA, CDR2 YSYEKL. The CDR3 has 16 amino acids. The CDR3 sequence: CASSQGAGRGAYEQYV. As DNA, the CDR3 is TGCGCCAGCAGCCAAGGGGCGGGCAGGGGGGCCTACGAGCAGTACGTC.

This clonotype has just a few counts. The chain couples TRBV15 to TRBJ2-3, with D unresolved. This CDR3 region has 14 residues. Germline values: CDR1 LNHNV, CDR2 YYDKDF (reference sequence). Trimming took 0 bases from V and 6 from J, leaving 10 bases between them. The DNA of the CDR3 is TGTGCCACCAGCAGAGACCACGTCGGGGATACGCAGTATTTT. As protein: CATSRDHVGDTQYF.

This clonotype showed up just a few times. The V gene is TRBV6-1, the J gene TRBJ2-7; D is possibly TRBD1 or TRBD2 (5 bases each). CDR1 MNHNS and CDR2 SASEGT come from the germline V gene. The V and J ends lost 4 bases and 3 bases respectively, with 13 bases between them. The CDR3 sequence is 14 residues long. CDR3 sequence (DNA): TGTGCCAGCAGTGCCCGGGACGGGAACTACGAGCAGTACGTC. Translating gives CASSARDGNYEQYV.

The table lists this clonotype with many counts. This CDR3 reads CASSSFYEQYF. As DNA, the CDR3 is TGTGCCAGCAGCTCTTTCTACGAGCAGTACTTC. V gene TRBV7-9 combines with J gene TRBJ2-7; no reliable D call. In germline, CDR1 is SEHNR, CDR2 FQNEAQ (reference sequence). Trimming removed 4 bases at V and 3 bases at J, with 4 bases between. The CDR3 totals 11 residues.